A single sample is the source of the 28 T cell receptor beta chains below, sequenced in a study of patients and donors after allogeneic stem cell transplantation (dated by TCRdb to the early 2020s). The receptor library was made with RT-PCR. Sequencing used a NextSeq 550. Starting from the raw public reads, TCRdb applied fastp trimming at Q25, assembled clones with MiXCR and retained in-frame beta chains. Under each unique CDR3 protein, matching rows form one entry showing the most common genes and DNA. This sample comprises hundreds of thousands of distinct CDR3 sequences, 38% of them detected only once. Around 10% of the sample rests with the top ten. Input material: blood, either unsorted or a sorted T cell fraction (not recorded which). These receptors all stem from a human donor who was either an allogeneic HSCT recipient or a stem cell or donor lymphocyte infusion donor (not recorded which). It is not recorded whose cells these are; they may come from a transplant donor.

The rearrangement links TRBV12-3 or TRBV12-4 to TRBJ2-5, with D possibly TRBD2 on 6 matching bases. The CDR3 is made up of 14 amino acids. The germline V and J ends were trimmed by 6 bases and 5 bases, with 16 bases remaining between them. For the CDR3, the DNA is TGTGCCAGCAGCCAAAGCGGGCCTCGGGAGACCCAGTACTTC. It encodes CASSQSGPRETQYF.

The sample holds a few counts of this clonotype. The chain couples TRBV4-2 to TRBJ2-5; D may be TRBD2 (5 bases). V gave up 4 bases and J gave up 2 bases, with 11 bases separating them. The germline V gene encodes CDR1 LGHNA and CDR2 YNFKEQ. This CDR3 comprises 14 residues. The DNA for the CDR3 is TGTGCCAGCAGCCCTTTACTAGTTCAAGAGACCCAGTACTTC. Protein sequence: CASSPLLVQETQYF.

V usage is TRBV20-1 and J usage is TRBJ1-6, with D possibly TRBD1 on 6 matching bases. Germline V gene lookup returns CDR1 DFQATT and CDR2 SNEGSKA (reference sequence). This CDR3 region has 16 residues. Between the trimmed V and J ends, which lost 5 bases and 3 bases, there was a span of 17 bases. The DNA for the CDR3 is TGCAGTGCTTTCGACAGGAGGAAAGGCTATAATTCACCCCTCCACTTT. This encodes CSAFDRRKGYNSPLHF.

The chain has TRBV20-1 and TRBJ2-7; 8 bases fit TRBD1. Germline V gene data show CDR1 as DFQATT and CDR2 as SNEGSKA (reference sequence). This CDR3 has 14 amino acids. The J segment lost 4 bases and the V segment lost 6 bases, leaving 11 bases of the junction unmatched. The CDR3 sequence is CSAQSLNRGYEQYF. The CDR3 bases are TGCAGTGCGCAGTCGTTAAACAGGGGGTACGAGCAGTACTTC.

This rearrangement joins TRBV20-1 to TRBJ2-3; no firm D call. There are 13 residues in the CDR3. Germline V gene sequence: CDR1 DFQATT, CDR2 SNEGSKA (reference sequence). V was pared by 3 bases and J by 0 bases, with 7 bases between. CDR3 DNA: TGCAGTGCTAGCCCTGTGAGCACAGATACGCAGTATTTT. This encodes CSASPVSTDTQYF.

The chain is built from TRBV5-6 and TRBJ1-5; TRBD1 is a possible D gene (5 bases). From germline, CDR1 is SGHDT and CDR2 YYEEEE. This CDR3 comprises 13 residues. Trimming cost V 0 bases and J 7 bases, with 8 bases left between them. The CDR3 here is CASSLGWDQPQHF. CDR3 sequence (DNA): TGTGCCAGCAGCTTGGGGTGGGACCAGCCCCAGCATTTT.

This chain connects TRBV5-1 to TRBJ1-4; 7 nucleotides line up with TRBD1. This CDR3 has 16 residues. J was trimmed by 3 bases and V by 5 bases; bases with no gene match: 10. The germline gives CDR1 SGHRS, CDR2 YFSETQ. CDR3 in DNA: TGCGCCAGCAGTCTGACAGGGCCTGGGGCTAATGAAAAACTGTTTTTT. It translates to CASSLTGPGANEKLFF.

J is TRBJ1-6 and V is TRBV5-1; D perhaps matches TRBD1 (5 bases). V was trimmed by 0 bases and J by 5 bases, leaving 9 bases between them. The CDR3 covers 15 residues. Germline V gene lookup returns CDR1 SGHRS and CDR2 YFSETQ. CDR3 nucleotide sequence: TGCGCCAGCAGCTTGGAGGTAGGGGATAATTCACCCCTCCACTTT. Translated, it gives CASSLEVGDNSPLHF.

The CDR3 sequence: CASSRSRGAEAFF. CDR3 DNA sequence: TGTGCCAGCAGTCGGTCGAGGGGCGCTGAAGCTTTCTTT. V gene TRBV6-5 combines with J gene TRBJ1-1, with D possibly matching TRBD1 (5 bases). The germline V gene encodes CDR1 MNHEY and CDR2 SVGAGI. V dropped 5 bases and J dropped 6 bases, with 13 bases sitting between them. This CDR3 comprises 13 residues.

The J gene is TRBJ1-2, the V gene TRBV5-1, with TRBD1 identical over 8 bases. V trimming: 6 bases; J trimming: 0 bases; junction bases outside the gene matches: 4. The germline CDR1 and CDR2 sequences are SGHRS and YFSETQ. The CDR3 is 14 amino acids. The CDR3 is CASTQGAANYGYTF. The CDR3 region has the DNA TGCGCCAGCACCCAGGGGGCAGCTAACTATGGCTACACCTTC. The variable domain in full, completed from reference TRBV5-1 and TRBJ1-2, reads KAGVTQTPRYLIKTRGQQVTLSCSPISGHRSVSWYQQTPGQGLQFLFEYFSETQRNKGNFPGRFSGRQFSNSRSEMNVSTLELGDSALYLCASTQGAANYGYTFGSGTRLTVV.

J is TRBJ1-1 and V is TRBV7-8; D is undetermined. The CDR3 runs 20 residues. V was pared by 4 bases and J by 0 bases, with 27 bases between. Germline CDR1 is SGHVS and CDR2 is FQNEAQ. The CDR3 DNA is TGTGCCAGCAGCTCATTCGGAGTTGCCGATACACCTCCTATGAACACTGAAGCTTTCTTT. The encoded protein is CASSSFGVADTPPMNTEAFF.

This clonotype was counted a few times. The V gene is TRBV7-9, the J gene TRBJ1-4; D gene ambiguous. Trimming removed 2 bases at V and 2 bases at J, with 12 bases between. Germline CDR1 SEHNR, CDR2 FQNEAQ (reference sequence). The CDR3 loop spans 16 amino acids. CDR3 sequence: CASSLIFGNTNEKLFF. In nucleotides, the CDR3 is TGTGCCAGCAGCTTAATATTCGGGAATACTAATGAAAAACTGTTTTTT.

The sample holds a few counts of this clonotype. V gene TRBV5-1 combines with J gene TRBJ2-1; D might be TRBD2 (5 bases). Per the germline V gene, CDR1 is SGHRS and CDR2 is YFSETQ. V gave up 2 bases and J gave up 6 bases, with 6 bases separating them. The CDR3 has 12 amino acids. The DNA of the CDR3 is TGCGCCAGCAGCTTCGGAGGCAATGAGCAGTTCTTC. Protein: CASSFGGNEQFF.

This clonotype appeared a few times. The rearrangement joins TRBV20-1 to TRBJ1-6; no definite D call. V lost 5 bases and J lost 0, with 11 bases in between. This CDR3 spans 15 amino acids. CDR1 is DFQATT and CDR2 is SNEGSKA in the germline V gene (reference sequence). CDR3 sequence (DNA): TGCAGTGCTCAATTTCATAGCTCCTATAATTCACCCCTCCACTTT. Its protein is CSAQFHSSYNSPLHF.

This chain uses TRBV29-1 with TRBJ1-2; D not certain. Trimming left V 1 base short and J 7 bases short, with 16 bases between. The CDR3 is made up of 14 amino acids. Germline values: CDR1 SQVTM, CDR2 ANQGSEA. CDR3 in amino acids: CSVEADRGGTGYTF. The CDR3 DNA reads TGCAGCGTTGAAGCAGACCGTGGTGGAACTGGCTACACCTTC. The full variable domain, rest sourced from reference TRBV29-1 and TRBJ1-2, is SAVISQKPSRDICQRGTSLTIQCQVDSQVTMMFWYRQQPGQSLTLIATANQGSEATYESGFVIDKFPISRPNLTFSTLTVSNMSPEDSSIYLCSVEADRGGTGYTFGSGTRLTVV.

This clonotype showed up just a few times. The gene calls are TRBV7-2 and TRBJ1-4, with D hard to call. V shed 3 bases and J shed 3 bases, with 14 bases lying between them. The CDR3 consists of 16 residues. Germline V gives CDR1 SGHTA, CDR2 FQGNSA. CDR3 loop: CASSFVGYSANEKLFF. CDR3 coding DNA: TGTGCCAGCAGCTTCGTGGGGTATAGTGCTAATGAAAAACTGTTTTTT.

The V call is TRBV4-2, the J call TRBJ1-6; D not resolved. This CDR3 is 13 amino acids long. Per germline, CDR1 LGHNA and CDR2 YNFKEQ. V was shortened by 6 bases and J by 7 bases, with 10 bases between the two germline ends. As DNA, the CDR3 is TGTGCCAGCAGTGAGTACTTCAATTCACCCCTCCACTTT. It encodes CASSEYFNSPLHF.

The V call is TRBV4-3, the J call TRBJ1-1; D is undetermined. This CDR3 is built from 14 residues. V lost 3 bases and J lost 0, with 8 bases in between. The germline V gene has CDR1 LGHNA and CDR2 YSLEER. As DNA, the CDR3 is TGCGCCAGCAGCCAGGAACCGATGAACACTGAAGCTTTCTTT. It is translated as CASSQEPMNTEAFF.

This chain links TRBV4-1 with TRBJ2-7; D ambiguous. Trimming left V 1 base short and J 3 bases short, with 7 bases between. Germline values: CDR1 MGHRA, CDR2 YSYEKL. The CDR3 is 13 amino acids. For the CDR3, the DNA is TGCGCCAGCAGCCAAGGGGTCGGCTACGAGCAGTACTTC. This translates into CASSQGVGYEQYF.

There are a few counts of this clonotype. The CDR3 DNA reads TGTGCCAGCAGTACCCAGGCTCCTGGTGGCTACACCTTC. Translating gives CASSTQAPGGYTF. The chain recombines TRBV6-5 with TRBJ1-2; D is unclear. V was pared by 5 bases and J by 7 bases, with 14 bases between. Per the germline V gene, CDR1 is MNHEY and CDR2 is SVGAGI. The CDR3 covers 13 residues.

The J gene is TRBJ2-1, the V gene TRBV11-2; TRBD1 agrees at 10 bases. V gave up 5 bases and J gave up 9 bases; unmatched junction bases: 13. The CDR3 is 16 residues long. The germline CDR1 and CDR2 sequences are SGHAT and FQNNGV. The CDR3 reads CASSPRQGAFDVEQFF. Written as DNA, the CDR3 is TGTGCCAGCAGCCCTAGACAGGGGGCATTCGATGTTGAGCAGTTCTTC.

This clonotype was counted a few times. The chain has TRBV20-1 and TRBJ1-2; TRBD1 is a possible D gene (5 bases). The CDR3 has 12 residues. Deletions cut 6 bases from V and 7 bases from J, with 15 bases between. From germline, CDR1 is DFQATT and CDR2 SNEGSKA (reference sequence). The CDR3 loop reads CSARWRGPGYTF. In DNA, the CDR3 is TGCAGTGCCAGGTGGAGGGGACCTGGCTACACCTTC.

This rearrangement joins TRBV7-2 to TRBJ1-1; 9 bases are shared with TRBD1. The CDR3 loop spans 17 amino acids. Looked up from germline, CDR1 is SGHTA and CDR2 is FQGNSA. V was clipped by 6 bases and J by 3 bases; unmatched bases: 14. CDR3 region: CASSPTLGTGFDTEAFF. As DNA, the CDR3 is TGTGCCAGCAGTCCTACCCTGGGGACAGGGTTCGACACTGAAGCTTTCTTT.

This clonotype was seen a few times. The gene calls are TRBV10-3 and TRBJ2-5; D possibly corresponds to TRBD2 (6 bases). The CDR3 spans 15 residues. Germline V lookup: CDR1 ENHRY, CDR2 SYGVKD. The V end was cut by 6 bases, the J end by 7 bases, with 21 bases between. The CDR3 bases are TGTGCCATCAGCGAACAGGCGGGGCCCTGGGTGACCCAGTACTTC. It yields the protein CAISEQAGPWVTQYF.

There are many counts of this clonotype. The J gene is TRBJ1-5, the V gene TRBV29-1; 7 bases line up with TRBD1. V lost 7 bases and J lost 5; bases outside the gene matches: 8. The CDR3 is 13 amino acids. Looked up from germline, CDR1 is SQVTM and CDR2 is ANQGSEA. DNA for the CDR3: TGCAGCGCGACACAGGGGCGCGATCAGCCCCAGCATTTT. Protein: CSATQGRDQPQHF. The variable domain in full, completed from reference TRBV29-1 and TRBJ1-5, reads SAVISQKPSRDICQRGTSLTIQCQVDSQVTMMFWYRQQPGQSLTLIATANQGSEATYESGFVIDKFPISRPNLTFSTLTVSNMSPEDSSIYLCSATQGRDQPQHFGDGTRLSIL.

This clonotype occurred a few times. The rearrangement uses TRBV21-1 and TRBJ1-2; the DNA was not compared with TRBD1, the D call given in the table. TRBV21-1 is a documented pseudogene. The CDR3 consists of 17 residues. The CDR3: CAIWTGDGDFSNYGYTF. CDR3 in DNA: TGTGCCATTTGGACAGGGGATGGCGATTTTTCTAACTATGGCTACACCTTC.

In its sample, this clonotype was seen a few times. The gene calls are TRBV11-2 and TRBJ1-2; D is uncertain. The germline CDR1 and CDR2 sequences are SGHAT and FQNNGV. This CDR3 comprises 13 residues. Trimming shortened V by 1 base and J by 2 bases, and 5 bases separated the two germline ends. The CDR3 is CASSLVDNYGYTF. The CDR3 DNA reads TGTGCCAGCAGCTTAGTCGACAACTATGGCTACACCTTC.

This clonotype was detected only once. V usage is TRBV7-3 and J usage is TRBJ2-5; TRBD1 might be the D (6 bases). Germline V gene lookup returns CDR1 SGHTA and CDR2 FQGTGA. The CDR3 has 12 residues. V lost 5 bases and J 2 bases, leaving 6 bases between the germline ends. Here the CDR3 reads CASSGQQETQYF. CDR3 sequence (DNA): TGTGCCAGCAGCGGACAGCAAGAGACCCAGTACTTC.